The rows below give T cell receptor beta chains drawn from one sample of a study of blood T cell repertoires in COVID-19. Here immunoSEQ multiplex PCR was the method, and the copy in TCRdb shows in-frame clones only, minus some. Seen here are roughly 230,000 clones, 75% to 85% observed once, and the top ten hold around 7%. Sequences were obtained from peripheral blood. The receptors were gathered from a woman aged 45-65 years with acute or convalescent COVID-19. CDR3s include the opening cysteine and the closing phenylalanine or tryptophan. The D gene is left open where the match is weak. Where a row states a size, it is once, few, many or the class of an expanded clone; other rows omit it.

v_call,clone_size,d_call,j_call,cdr3_aa,cdr3_nt
TRBV27,NA,NA,TRBJ2-2,CASSLLRANTGELFF,TGTGCCAGCAGTTTACTGCGCGCGAACACCGGGGAGCTGTTTTTT
TRBV28,once,TRBD2,TRBJ2-3,CASNRLAGRVNTQYF,TGTGCCAGCAACCGACTAGCGGGGCGTGTAAATACGCAGTATTTT
TRBV9,NA,NA,TRBJ2-2,CASSVARAWTDTGELFF,TGTGCCAGCAGCGTAGCCAGGGCCTGGACGGACACCGGGGAGCTGTTTTTT
TRBV14,few,NA,TRBJ2-7,CASSQVRAGEQYF,TGTGCCAGCAGCCAAGTCAGGGCAGGCGAGCAGTACTTC
TRBV27,NA,TRBD2,TRBJ2-7,CASSSSGRSYEQYF,TGTGCCAGCAGTTCTAGCGGGAGGTCCTACGAGCAGTACTTC
TRBV5-5,NA,NA,TRBJ2-2,CASLGHLNTGELFF,TGTGCCTCTTTGGGACACCTTAACACCGGGGAGCTGTTTTTT
TRBV6-4,NA,TRBD2,TRBJ2-2,CASRLAGDHGELFF,TGTGCCAGCAGGCTAGCGGGGGATCACGGGGAGCTGTTTTTT
TRBV18,NA,NA,TRBJ1-2,CASSPVEGSYGYTF,TGTGCCAGCTCACCTGTCGAGGGATCCTATGGCTACACCTTC
TRBV4-1,NA,NA,TRBJ2-3,CASSQATTTDTQYF,TGCGCCAGCAGCCAAGCGACTACCACAGATACGCAGTATTTT
TRBV24-1,NA,NA,TRBJ1-3,CATSRRLSGNTIYF,TGTGCCACCAGTAGGAGACTCTCTGGAAACACCATATATTTT
TRBV24-1,NA,TRBD1,TRBJ2-7,CATSAGQGGHEQYF,TGTGCCACCAGTGCGGGACAGGGCGGCCACGAGCAGTACTTC
TRBV2,NA,NA,TRBJ1-2,CASRRQDGGYTF,TGTGCCAGCAGGAGACAGGATGGAGGCTACACCTTC
TRBV6-2/TRBV6-3,NA,TRBD2,TRBJ2-7,CASSLGLAGTYEQYF,TGTGCCAGCAGCCTGGGACTAGCGGGGACCTACGAGCAGTACTTC
TRBV3-1/TRBV3-2,NA,NA,TRBJ1-2,CASSQAQDYGYTF,TGTGCCAGCAGCCAAGCACAGGACTATGGCTACACCTTC
TRBV6-2/TRBV6-3,NA,NA,TRBJ2-2,CASSYYSPGELFF,TGTGCCAGCAGTTACTACAGTCCCGGGGAGCTGTTTTTT
TRBV19,NA,TRBD1,TRBJ1-5,CASSPRDRGLFGNQPQHF,TGTGCCAGTAGTCCCCGGGACAGGGGCCTCTTTGGCAATCAGCCCCAGCATTTT
TRBV10-3,NA,NA,TRBJ2-1,CATGLRTAINNEQFF,TGTGCCACAGGGCTTAGGACAGCAATTAACAATGAGCAGTTCTTC
TRBV3-1/TRBV3-2,once,NA,TRBJ2-7,CASLTYRGTPTYEQYF,TGTGCCAGCCTCACCTATAGGGGAACCCCCACCTACGAGCAGTACTTC
TRBV9,once,NA,TRBJ1-5,CASSAPVAPGWPLVSQHF,TGTGCCAGCAGCGCGCCCGTAGCCCCAGGGTGGCCCCTCGTGTCCCAGCATTTT
TRBV9,once,NA,TRBJ1-6,CASSVALRGSPLHF,TGTGCCAGCAGCGTAGCTCTGCGGGGTTCACCCCTCCACTTT
TRBV19,NA,TRBD1,TRBJ2-7,CASSPVGTGGFFYEQYF,TGTGCCAGTAGTCCGGTAGGGACAGGGGGTTTTTTCTACGAGCAGTACTTC
TRBV12-2,NA,NA,TRBJ1-5,CASRETRQGGSQPQHF,TGTGCAAGTCGCGAGACACGGCAGGGAGGCTCTCAGCCCCAGCATTTT
TRBV7-2,NA,NA,TRBJ2-3,CASSLEIGGTQYF,TGTGCCAGCAGCTTAGAGATAGGGGGTACGCAGTATTTT
TRBV6-5,NA,NA,TRBJ1-5,CASSPRRGFQPQHF,TGTGCCAGCAGTCCACGACGGGGGTTTCAGCCCCAGCATTTT
TRBV3-1/TRBV3-2,NA,NA,TRBJ2-1,CASSPVVADKVDEQFF,TGTGCCAGCAGCCCTGTCGTAGCGGATAAGGTGGATGAGCAGTTCTTC
TRBV7-9,few,TRBD1,TRBJ1-3,CASSWGQGTGNTIYF,TGTGCCAGCAGCTGGGGACAGGGCACAGGAAACACCATATATTTT
TRBV28,NA,NA,TRBJ1-2,CASSLLPSIYGYTF,TGTGCCAGCAGTTTACTTCCCAGTATCTATGGCTACACCTTC
TRBV13,NA,NA,TRBJ2-1,CASSPRGLARGEQFF,TGTGCCAGCAGCCCTCGGGGTCTAGCCCGTGGGGAGCAGTTCTTC
TRBV19,NA,NA,TRBJ1-1,CASRSGRLFPPEAFF,TGTGCCAGTAGGTCTGGCAGACTTTTTCCCCCTGAAGCTTTCTTT
TRBV6-5,NA,NA,TRBJ1-1,CASSYKWGGNTEAFF,TGTGCCAGCAGTTACAAGTGGGGGGGCAACACTGAAGCTTTCTTT
TRBV6-6,NA,NA,TRBJ1-2,CASSHTGGRLGYTF,TGTGCCAGCAGCCACACCGGGGGGCGCCTTGGCTACACCTTC
TRBV1,NA,NA,TRBJ2-3,CTSSQGGPPHTHTQYF,TGCACCAGCAGCCAAGGGGGGCCCCCCCACACTCATACGCAGTATTTT
TRBV27,NA,TRBD1,TRBJ1-2,CASSSGQGGGYTF,TGTGCCAGCAGTTCGGGACAGGGGGGTGGCTACACCTTC
TRBV5-4,NA,TRBD2,TRBJ2-5,CASSPGLAGVLETQYF,TGTGCCAGCAGCCCAGGACTAGCCGGGGTTTTGGAGACCCAGTACTTC
TRBV19,few,NA,TRBJ2-1,CASAPRGLTEQFF,TGTGCCAGTGCCCCCCGTGGGCTAACTGAGCAGTTCTTC
TRBV7-2,NA,TRBD1,TRBJ1-1,CASSQSGGGTEAFF,TGTGCCAGCAGCCAGTCAGGGGGTGGGACTGAAGCTTTCTTT
TRBV7-8,NA,NA,TRBJ2-1,CASSLEIAASQPMYNEQFF,TGTGCCAGCAGCTTAGAAATAGCGGCTAGCCAACCTATGTACAATGAGCAGTTCTTC
TRBV4-1,once,NA,TRBJ2-1,CASSQAEYNEQFF,TGCGCCAGCAGCCAAGCCGAGTACAATGAGCAGTTCTTC
TRBV5-1,NA,NA,TRBJ1-2,CASSFTDLQMGYTF,TGCGCCAGCAGCTTCACAGATCTTCAGATGGGCTACACCTTC
TRBV28,few,NA,TRBJ1-2,CASSLAEDRTNYGYTF,TGTGCCAGCAGTTTAGCCGAGGACAGAACTAACTATGGCTACACCTTC
TRBV19,once,NA,TRBJ1-1,CASSWLGADTEAFF,TGTGCCAGTAGTTGGCTAGGGGCAGACACTGAAGCTTTCTTT
TRBV28,NA,TRBD2,TRBJ2-1,CASSLSGGAENEQFF,TGTGCCAGCAGTTTATCCGGGGGGGCCGAGAATGAGCAGTTCTTC
TRBV27,NA,NA,TRBJ2-7,CASSLSFRDEQYF,TGTGCCAGCAGTTTATCGTTCAGGGACGAGCAGTACTTC
TRBV19,NA,NA,TRBJ1-2,CASSIGVGNPYGYTF,TGTGCCAGTAGTATAGGCGTGGGCAACCCATATGGCTACACCTTC
TRBV13,NA,TRBD2,TRBJ2-4,CASSASSGGHIQYF,TGTGCCAGCAGCGCATCTAGCGGAGGGCACATTCAGTACTTC
TRBV9,once,NA,TRBJ2-2,CASSVGGYTGELFF,TGTGCCAGCAGCGTAGGGGGCTACACCGGGGAGCTGTTTTTT
TRBV7-8,NA,NA,TRBJ2-5,CASSRDRSQETQYF,TGTGCCAGCAGCCGAGACAGGAGTCAAGAGACCCAGTACTTC
TRBV2,NA,TRBD2,TRBJ2-3,CASSSIAGGASSTDTQYF,TGTGCCAGCAGTTCAATAGCGGGGGGGGCTTCTAGCACAGATACGCAGTATTTT
TRBV24-1,NA,NA,TRBJ2-2,CATSDPSGTTNTGELFF,TGTGCCACCAGTGACCCCTCGGGGACAACGAACACCGGGGAGCTGTTTTTT
TRBV10-2,few,TRBD1,TRBJ2-3,CASSEGTGPSTDTQYF,TGCGCCAGCAGTGAGGGGACAGGTCCTAGCACAGATACGCAGTATTTT
TRBV29-1,NA,TRBD2,TRBJ2-3,CSVGFTGGGDTQYF,TGCAGCGTTGGGTTCACGGGAGGTGGAGATACGCAGTATTTT
TRBV27,NA,NA,TRBJ1-5,CASSLRSTVGNQPQHF,TGTGCCAGCAGTTTACGGAGTACTGTGGGCAATCAGCCCCAGCATTTT
TRBV18,NA,TRBD1,TRBJ1-4,CASSGQGAANEKLFF,TGTGCCAGCTCAGGACAGGGGGCTGCTAATGAAAAACTGTTTTTT
TRBV6-1,NA,TRBD2,TRBJ2-5,CASSEGWGGETQYF,TGTGCCAGCAGTGAAGGATGGGGGGGTGAGACCCAGTACTTC
TRBV12-2,NA,NA,TRBJ2-7,CASRLTWDSTYEQYF,TGTGCAAGTCGCTTAACTTGGGACTCGACCTACGAGCAGTACTTC
TRBV3-1/TRBV3-2,NA,TRBD2,TRBJ2-3,CASSLKRGVRTDTQYF,TGTGCCAGCAGCCTCAAGCGGGGGGTCCGCACAGATACGCAGTATTTT
TRBV11-2,NA,NA,TRBJ1-1,CASSLDHLGAYTEAFF,TGTGCCAGCAGCTTAGATCACCTAGGGGCATACACTGAAGCTTTCTTT
TRBV6-5,few,NA,TRBJ1-5,CASRAERGNQPQHF,TGTGCCAGCAGGGCTGAGAGGGGCAATCAGCCCCAGCATTTT
TRBV5-4,NA,TRBD1,TRBJ2-1,CASSPQGDRLYNEQFF,TGTGCCAGCAGCCCACAAGGGGACAGGTTGTACAATGAGCAGTTCTTC